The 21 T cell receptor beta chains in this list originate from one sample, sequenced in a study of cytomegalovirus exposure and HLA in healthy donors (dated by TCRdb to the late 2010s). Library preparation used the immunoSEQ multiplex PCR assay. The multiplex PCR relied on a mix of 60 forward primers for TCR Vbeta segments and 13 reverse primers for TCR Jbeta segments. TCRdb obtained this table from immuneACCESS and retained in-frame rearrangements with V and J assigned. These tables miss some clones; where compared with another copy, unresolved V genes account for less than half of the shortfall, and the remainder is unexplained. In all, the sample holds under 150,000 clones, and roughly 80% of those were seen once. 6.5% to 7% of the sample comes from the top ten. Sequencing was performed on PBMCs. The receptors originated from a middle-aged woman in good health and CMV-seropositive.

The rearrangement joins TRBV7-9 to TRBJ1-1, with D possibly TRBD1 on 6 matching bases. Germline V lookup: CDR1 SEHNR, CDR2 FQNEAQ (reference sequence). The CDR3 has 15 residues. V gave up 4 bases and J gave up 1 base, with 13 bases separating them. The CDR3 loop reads CASSSVRTANTEAFF. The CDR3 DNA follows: TGTGCCAGCAGCTCGGTTAGGACAGCGAACACTGAAGCTTTCTTT.

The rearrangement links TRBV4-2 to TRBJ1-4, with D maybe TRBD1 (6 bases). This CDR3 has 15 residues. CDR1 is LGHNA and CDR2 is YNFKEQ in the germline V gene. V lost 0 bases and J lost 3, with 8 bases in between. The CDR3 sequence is CASSQDRGANEKLFF. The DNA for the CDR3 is TGTGCCAGCAGCCAAGACAGGGGAGCTAATGAAAAACTGTTTTTT.

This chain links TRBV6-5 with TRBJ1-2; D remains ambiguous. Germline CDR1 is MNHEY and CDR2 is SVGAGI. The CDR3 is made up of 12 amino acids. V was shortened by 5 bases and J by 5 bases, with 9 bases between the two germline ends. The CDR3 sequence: CASSQTSYGYTF. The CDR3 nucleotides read TGTGCCAGCAGTCAGACAAGTTATGGCTACACCTTC.

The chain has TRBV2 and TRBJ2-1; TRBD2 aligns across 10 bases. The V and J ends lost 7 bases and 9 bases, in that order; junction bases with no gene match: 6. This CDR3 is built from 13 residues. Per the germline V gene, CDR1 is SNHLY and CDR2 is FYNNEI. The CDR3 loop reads CASKAGGPGEQFF. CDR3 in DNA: TGTGCCAGCAAAGCGGGGGGGCCGGGTGAGCAGTTCTTC.

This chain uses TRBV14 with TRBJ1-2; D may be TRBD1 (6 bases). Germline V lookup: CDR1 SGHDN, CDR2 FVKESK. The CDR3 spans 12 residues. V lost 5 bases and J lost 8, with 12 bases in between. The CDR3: CASSVGARGYTF. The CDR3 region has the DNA TGTGCCAGCAGCGTGGGGGCGAGAGGCTACACCTTC.

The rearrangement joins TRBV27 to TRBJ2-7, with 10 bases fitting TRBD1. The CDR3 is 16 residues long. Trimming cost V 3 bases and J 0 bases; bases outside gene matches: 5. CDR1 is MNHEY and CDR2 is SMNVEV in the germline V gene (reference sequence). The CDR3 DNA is TGTGCCAGCAGTTTTTCTGGGACAGGGGCCTCCTACGAGCAGTACTTC. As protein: CASSFSGTGASYEQYF.

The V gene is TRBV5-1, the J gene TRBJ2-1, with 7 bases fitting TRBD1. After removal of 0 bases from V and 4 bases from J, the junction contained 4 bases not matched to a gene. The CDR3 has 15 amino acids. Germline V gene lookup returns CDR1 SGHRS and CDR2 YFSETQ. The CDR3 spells CASSLGGTVYNEQFF. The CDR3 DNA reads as TGCGCCAGCAGCTTGGGGGGGACAGTTTACAATGAGCAGTTCTTC.

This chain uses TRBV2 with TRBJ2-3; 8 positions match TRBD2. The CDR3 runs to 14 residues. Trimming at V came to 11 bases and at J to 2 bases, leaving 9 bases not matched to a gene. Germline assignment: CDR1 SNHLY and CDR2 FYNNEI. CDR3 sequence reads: CAVQRGHTTDTQYF. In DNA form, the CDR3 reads TGTGCCGTTCAGCGGGGGCATACCACAGATACGCAGTATTTT. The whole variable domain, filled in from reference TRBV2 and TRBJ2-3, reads EPEVTQTPSHQVTQMGQEVILRCVPISNHLYFYWYRQILGQKVEFLVSFYNNEISEKSEIFDDQFSVERPDGSNFTLKIRSTKLEDSAMYFCAVQRGHTTDTQYFGPGTRLTVL.

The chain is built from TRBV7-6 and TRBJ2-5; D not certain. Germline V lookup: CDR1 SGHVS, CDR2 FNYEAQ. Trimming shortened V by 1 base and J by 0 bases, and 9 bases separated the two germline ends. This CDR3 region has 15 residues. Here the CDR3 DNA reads TGTGCCAGCAGCTTAGTTCCCCAGGACCAAGAGACCCAGTACTTC. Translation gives CASSLVPQDQETQYF.

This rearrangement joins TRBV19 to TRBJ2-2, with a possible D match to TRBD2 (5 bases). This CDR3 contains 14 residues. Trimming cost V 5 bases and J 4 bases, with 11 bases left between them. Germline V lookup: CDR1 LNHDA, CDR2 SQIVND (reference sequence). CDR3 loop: CASSPPGFTGELFF. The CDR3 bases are TGTGCCAGTAGTCCCCCGGGATTCACCGGGGAGCTGTTTTTT. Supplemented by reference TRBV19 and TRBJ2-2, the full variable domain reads DGGITQSPKYLFRKEGQNVTLSCEQNLNHDAMYWYRQDPGQGLRLIYYSQIVNDFQKGDIAEGYSVSREKKESFPLTVTSAQKNPTAFYLCASSPPGFTGELFFGEGSRLTVL.

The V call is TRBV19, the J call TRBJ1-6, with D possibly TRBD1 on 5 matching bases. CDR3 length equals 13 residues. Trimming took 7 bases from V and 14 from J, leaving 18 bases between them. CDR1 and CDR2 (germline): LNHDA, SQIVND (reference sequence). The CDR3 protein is CASTSLGGESLHF. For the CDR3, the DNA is TGTGCCAGTACCTCATTGGGGGGAGAGTCCCTCCACTTT.

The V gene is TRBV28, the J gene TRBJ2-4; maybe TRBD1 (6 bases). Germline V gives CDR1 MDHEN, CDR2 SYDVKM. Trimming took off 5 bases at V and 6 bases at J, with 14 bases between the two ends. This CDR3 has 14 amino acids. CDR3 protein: CASSITRGRNIQYF. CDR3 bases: TGTGCCAGCAGTATCACCAGGGGAAGAAACATTCAGTACTTC.

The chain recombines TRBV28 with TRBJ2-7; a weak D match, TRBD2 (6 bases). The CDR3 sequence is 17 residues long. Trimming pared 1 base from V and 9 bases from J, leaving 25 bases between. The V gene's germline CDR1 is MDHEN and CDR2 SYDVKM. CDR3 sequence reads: CASSLYYQEPGPGVQYF. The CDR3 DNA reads TGTGCCAGCAGTTTATACTACCAAGAACCGGGGCCGGGGGTGCAGTACTTC.

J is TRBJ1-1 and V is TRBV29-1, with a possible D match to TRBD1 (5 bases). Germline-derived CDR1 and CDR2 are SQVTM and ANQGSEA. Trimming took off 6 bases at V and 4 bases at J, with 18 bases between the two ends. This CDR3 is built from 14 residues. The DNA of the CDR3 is TGCAGCGTCCCCGCCAGGGTCGGGGGCACTGAAGCTTTCTTT. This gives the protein CSVPARVGGTEAFF. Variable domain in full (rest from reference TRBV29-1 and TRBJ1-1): SAVISQKPSRDICQRGTSLTIQCQVDSQVTMMFWYRQQPGQSLTLIATANQGSEATYESGFVIDKFPISRPNLTFSTLTVSNMSPEDSSIYLCSVPARVGGTEAFFGQGTRLTVV.

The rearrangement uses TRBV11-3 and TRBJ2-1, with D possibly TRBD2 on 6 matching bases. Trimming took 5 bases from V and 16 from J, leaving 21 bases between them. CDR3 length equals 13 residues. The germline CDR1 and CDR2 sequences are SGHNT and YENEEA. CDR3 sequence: CASSPYGTPDLFF. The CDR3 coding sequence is TGTGCCAGCAGCCCGTACGGGACTCCCGATTTATTCTTC.

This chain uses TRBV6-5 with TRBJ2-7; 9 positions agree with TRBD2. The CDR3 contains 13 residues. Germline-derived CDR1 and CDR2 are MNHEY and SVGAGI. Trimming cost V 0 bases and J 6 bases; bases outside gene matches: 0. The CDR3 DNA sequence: TGTGCCAGCAGTTACTCAGCGGGGGGCGAGCAGTACTTC. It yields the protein CASSYSAGGEQYF.

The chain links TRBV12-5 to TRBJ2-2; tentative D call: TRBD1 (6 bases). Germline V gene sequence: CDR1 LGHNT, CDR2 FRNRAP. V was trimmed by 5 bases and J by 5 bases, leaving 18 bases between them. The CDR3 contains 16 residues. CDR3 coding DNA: TGTGCTAGTGGTCAAACTGTGGGGGCAGTAACCGGGGAGCTGTTTTTT. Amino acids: CASGQTVGAVTGELFF.

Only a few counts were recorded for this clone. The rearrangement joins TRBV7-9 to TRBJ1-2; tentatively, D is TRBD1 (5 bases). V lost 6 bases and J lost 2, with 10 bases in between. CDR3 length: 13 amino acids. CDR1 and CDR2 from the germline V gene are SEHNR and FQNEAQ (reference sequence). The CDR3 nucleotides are TGTGCCAGCAGACAGGAGATAAACTATGGCTACACCTTC. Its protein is CASRQEINYGYTF.

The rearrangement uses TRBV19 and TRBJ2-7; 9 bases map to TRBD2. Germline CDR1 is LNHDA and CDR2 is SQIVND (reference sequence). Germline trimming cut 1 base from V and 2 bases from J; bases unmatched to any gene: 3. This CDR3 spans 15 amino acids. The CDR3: CASSIAPSGAYEQYF. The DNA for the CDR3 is TGTGCCAGTAGTATAGCCCCTAGCGGGGCCTACGAGCAGTACTTC.

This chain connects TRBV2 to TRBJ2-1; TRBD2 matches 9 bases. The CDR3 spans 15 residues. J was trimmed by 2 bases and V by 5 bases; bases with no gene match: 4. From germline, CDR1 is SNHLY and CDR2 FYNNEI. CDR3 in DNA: TGTGCCAGCAGTTTTAGCGGGGGCACCTACAATGAGCAGTTCTTC. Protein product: CASSFSGGTYNEQFF.

As DNA, the CDR3 is TGTGCCAGCAGCCAAGATACGGCGGGGGGGCGACAGTTCTTC. Protein: CASSQDTAGGRQFF. V is TRBV14 and J is TRBJ2-1, with 9 bases fitting TRBD2. CDR3 length: 14 amino acids. CDR1 SGHDN and CDR2 FVKESK come from the germline V gene. Trimming took 0 bases from V and 13 from J; bases not matched to a gene: 7.